The clone carrying this TCR beta chain was picked up a small number of times. Its antigen is as yet unknown. This record belongs to a study of T cells in Graves' hyperthyroidism and ophthalmopathy. The overall study: Upon initial diagnosis and before any treatment, peripheral blood was collected. Findings and caveats of the study: Stable hyperthyroidism was told apart from ophthalmopathy by a model built on 13 V-J features.

The CDR3 regions of TCR beta were amplified from RNA transcripts. An initial round of RT-PCR targeting the TCR CDR3 relied on the HTBI primer set. TCRdb reprocessed the multiplex PCR reads via MiXCR and lists one record per CDR3 protein. The table lists fewer than 300,000 distinct CDR3 sequences, under 30% of them singletons. This CDR3 is 16 amino acids long. V lost 6 bases and J lost 1, with 18 bases in between. In germline, CDR1 is MRHNA, CDR2 SNTAGT. Patients with uncontrolled infections, other autoimmune diseases, pregnancy or lactation were excluded. A roughly 10 ml volume of fresh peripheral blood provided the PBMCs.

The source of this sequence is a middle-aged man with Graves' hyperthyroidism that later progressed to Graves' ophthalmopathy. Sequenced: blood. The rearrangement joins TRBV6-4 to TRBJ1-1; the D gene is possibly TRBD1 (6 bases). CDR3 bases: TGTGCCAGCAGCGATCTCTTCGGACAGTCGAACACTGAAGCTTTCTTT. It encodes CASSDLFGQSNTEAFF.